This T cell receptor beta chain was identified during a study of cytomegalovirus exposure and HLA in healthy donors (dated by TCRdb to the late 2010s). For context, the study as a whole: A later analysis indicated that the 95 to 150 validation repertoires were generated on the platform also employed for the 650 to 850 repertoires of the first cohort. To predict cytomegalovirus infection status, the study combined high-throughput TCR immunosequencing, statistical association of individual TCRs with disease status, and machine learning. Along with the approximately 600-subject first cohort, a separate validation cohort of roughly 110 different subjects was used. The study aimed to test whether signatures of past pathogen exposure could be identified by cataloging public T cell receptors.

The library came from the immunoSEQ multiplex PCR assay. On the study's bioinformatics: To diagnose cytomegalovirus status from the catalog of TCR beta chain sequences, a statistical classification framework was built. This is the immuneACCESS table as TCRdb keeps it, with only in-frame sequences that have V and J called. A part of the clones is gone; compared with another copy, unresolved V genes explain less than half, and the rest is unexplained. V, J and clone size were drawn from that table, and D and trimming were deduced from the DNA. The sample records roughly 230,000 clones, about nine tenths of which are singletons. The ten largest clones represent around 3.1% of the sample. The donors belonged to the validation cohort of about 120 subjects, which was separate from the approximately 700-subject first cohort. Overall results and qualifications from the work: Across donors, most TCR sequences were observed very rarely, whereas some public TCRs were present in many individuals. Cytomegalovirus status was reported to be diagnosed by the classifier with high specificity and sensitivity in both the original and validation cohorts. All 120 or so repertoires were used to score co-occurrence in the validation cohort in a later analysis, because that analysis had no HLA typing for the cohort. In a later analysis, TCRs clustered in the first cohort were found to also tend to co-occur in the 120 validation repertoires, with 94% of cluster scores above 0. The authors suggested that the approach could potentially be extended to other disease states and immunological phenotypes. The study listed 150 to 200 TCR beta chains as associated with cytomegalovirus. In vitro tests confirmed that three of the cytomegalovirus-associated TCR beta chains recognize cytomegalovirus antigens.

About this clone itself: There is no known antigen for this receptor. No much larger clonotype is one base removed from it; base qualities were not supplied.

For CDR1 and CDR2, the germline V gene (reference sequence) lists SGHNT and YYREEE. The CDR3 numbers 12 residues from cysteine through phenylalanine. Only the CDR3 part of the read is kept: 36 bases, read in frame from the first base. Cut back by 4 bases and 1 base, the V and J ends lie 6 bases apart. In this chain, TRBV5-4 is recombined with TRBJ2-7; no confident D gene assignment can be made. The sample was PBMCs. This receptor was taken from a woman in her 30s in good health and CMV-seronegative. The DNA sequence is TGTGCCAGCAGCGTAGCTTCCTACGAGCAGTACTTC. Its protein is CASSVASYEQYF.